This T cell receptor beta chain was recorded in a study of T cell repertoires in cytomegalovirus infection. Per germline, CDR1 MNHEY and CDR2 SVGEGT. J gave up 2 bases and V 6 bases, and 9 bases lay outside the gene matches. The CDR3 loop spans 17 amino acids. TCRdb re-derived calls from the reads in MiXCR, one entry per CDR3 protein. Among 300,000 to 450,000 distinct CDR3 sequences listed, roughly 20% were seen once. The V and J genes are TRBV6-2 or TRBV6-3 and TRBJ2-3, with TRBD2 matching 12 bases. The sequenced sample consisted of PBMCs. This TCR was recovered from a human donor in good health (CMV status not recorded). Some clones in this sample may be carry-over from other donors' samples. The CDR3, as DNA: TGTGCCAGCAGCCCTACAGGACTAGCGGGGTTCACAGATACGCAGTATTTT. It yields the protein CASSPTGLAGFTDTQYF.